This T cell receptor beta chain stems from a study of T cells expressing NK-cell markers. Study-level information: Sequencing covered eight donors, seven HCMV-seropositive and one seronegative.

Regarding the study as a whole: CD8+ T cells in six or seven donors included dominant NKG2C+ clonotypes at roughly 1.0-7.0%.

TCRdb reanalyzed the 5' RACE reads, giving one entry per CDR3 protein sequence and no DNA. The sample includes fewer than 300,000 distinct CDR3 sequences. The germline V gene encodes CDR1 MNHNS and CDR2 SASEGT. This CDR3 spans 15 amino acids. A remark on this clonotype: Its antigen is unidentified.

The J gene is TRBJ2-2, the V gene TRBV6-1; there is no DNA to check the TCRdb D call of TRBD1. The source is a woman aged 18-69 years in good health. Input material: blood T cells: a sorted CD56 or NKG2C T cell subset, CD4+ or CD8+ T cells, or bulk PBMC T cells (not recorded which). This CDR3 is CASRRDRWNTGELFF.